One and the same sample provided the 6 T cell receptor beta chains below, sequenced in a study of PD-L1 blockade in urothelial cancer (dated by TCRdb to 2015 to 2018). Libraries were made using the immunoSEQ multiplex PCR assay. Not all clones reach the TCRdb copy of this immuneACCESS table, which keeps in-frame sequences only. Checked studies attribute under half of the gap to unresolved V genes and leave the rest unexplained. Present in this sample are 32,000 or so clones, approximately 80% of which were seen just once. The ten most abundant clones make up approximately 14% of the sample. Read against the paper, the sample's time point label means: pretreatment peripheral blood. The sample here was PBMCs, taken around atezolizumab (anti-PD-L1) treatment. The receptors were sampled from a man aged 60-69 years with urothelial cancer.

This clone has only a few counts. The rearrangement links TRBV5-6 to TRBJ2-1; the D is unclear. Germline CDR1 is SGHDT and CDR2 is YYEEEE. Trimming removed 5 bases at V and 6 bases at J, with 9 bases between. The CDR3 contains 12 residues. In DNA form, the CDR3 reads TGTGCCAGCAGATTAACAGTCAATGAGCAGTTCTTC. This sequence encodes CASRLTVNEQFF.

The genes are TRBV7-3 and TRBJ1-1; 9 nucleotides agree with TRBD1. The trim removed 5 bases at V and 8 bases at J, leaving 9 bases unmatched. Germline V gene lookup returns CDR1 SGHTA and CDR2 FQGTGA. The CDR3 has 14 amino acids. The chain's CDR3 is CASSPTGQGIEAFF. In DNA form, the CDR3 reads TGTGCCAGCAGCCCTACCGGACAGGGGATAGAAGCTTTCTTT.

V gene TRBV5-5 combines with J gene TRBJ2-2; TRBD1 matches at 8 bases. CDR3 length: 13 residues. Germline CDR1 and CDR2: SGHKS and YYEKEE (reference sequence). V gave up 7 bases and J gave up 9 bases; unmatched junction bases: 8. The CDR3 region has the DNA TGTGCCAGCTTCCGAGACAGGGGCCGGGAGCTGTTTTTT. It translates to CASFRDRGRELFF.

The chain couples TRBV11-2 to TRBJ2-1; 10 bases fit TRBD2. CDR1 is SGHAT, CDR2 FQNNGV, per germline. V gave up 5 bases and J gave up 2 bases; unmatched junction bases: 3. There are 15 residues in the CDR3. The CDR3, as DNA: TGTGCCAGCAGCCCTACTAGCGGGGCCTACAATGAGCAGTTCTTC. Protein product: CASSPTSGAYNEQFF.

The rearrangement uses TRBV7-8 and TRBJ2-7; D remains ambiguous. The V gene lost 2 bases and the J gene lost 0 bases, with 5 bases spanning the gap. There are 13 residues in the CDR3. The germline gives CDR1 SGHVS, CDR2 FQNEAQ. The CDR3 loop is CASSLLRSYEQYF. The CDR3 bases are TGTGCCAGCAGCTTACTTCGCTCCTACGAGCAGTACTTC.

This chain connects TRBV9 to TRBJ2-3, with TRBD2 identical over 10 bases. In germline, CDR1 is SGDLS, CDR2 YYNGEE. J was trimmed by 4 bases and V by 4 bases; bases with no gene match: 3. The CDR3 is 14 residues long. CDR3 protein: CASSFSGRSDTQYF. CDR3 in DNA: TGTGCCAGCAGCTTTAGCGGGAGGTCAGATACGCAGTATTTT.